This T cell receptor (beta chain) was identified during a study of OX40 agonist ivuxolimab in advanced cancers. In germline, CDR1 is MGHRA, CDR2 YSYEKL. Trimming shortened V by 2 bases and J by 5 bases, and 9 bases separated the two germline ends. This CDR3 is 14 amino acids long. Notes on the study in general: Patients with a partial response at 0.1-3.0 mg/kg had among the lowest clonal expansion.

Regarding this clone: Its antigen is unidentified.

Here immunoSEQ multiplex PCR was the method, and the copy in TCRdb shows in-frame clones only, minus some. Found here are about 50,000 clones, around nine tenths of them singletons; the top ten hold less than 8%. This receptor was obtained from an adult with an advanced solid tumor such as melanoma, head and neck, liver or kidney cancer. This sequence joins TRBV4-1 and TRBJ2-2; D ambiguous. The sequencing used CD4+ or CD8+ T cells sorted from blood, collected in a trial of the OX40 agonist ivuxolimab. CDR3 bases: TGCGCCAGCAGCCAATATTACCATACCGGGGAGCTGTTTTTT. Translated: CASSQYYHTGELFF.